One and the same sample provided the 30 T cell receptor beta chains below, sequenced in a study of regulatory T cells in long-lasting Graves disease. As to time point: newly diagnosed GD, antithyroid drugs for less than 3 months. Generation of the TCR library employed RNA extracted from PBMCs. Both iRepertoire HTBI primers and Arm-PCR of CDR3 regions were used to build the TCR beta libraries. TCRdb analysed the multiplex PCR reads with MiXCR anew, one entry per CDR3 protein. The table has about 520,000 distinct CDR3 sequences, around 11% seen once. These records were also assigned to another study, of T cells in Graves' hyperthyroidism and ophthalmopathy.

This material consisted of peripheral blood mononuclear cells (PBMCs), taken at new diagnosis, from a patient treated with antithyroid drugs. The receptors derive from a woman younger than 45 with Graves disease.

This clonotype was observed many times. The chain couples TRBV24-1 to TRBJ2-2; D is unresolved. CDR1 and CDR2 (germline): KGHDR, SFDVKD. CDR3 length equals 16 residues. Trimming pared 0 bases from V and 1 base from J, leaving 8 bases between. CDR3 amino acids: CATSDLGPLNTGELFF. The CDR3 bases are TGTGCCACCAGTGATTTGGGACCCTTGAACACCGGGGAGCTGTTTTTT.

The CDR3, as DNA: TGCAGTGCTAGAGATCGCCGATTCTGGGCGGGAGGTTCCTACAATGAGCAGTTCTTC. Translating gives CSARDRRFWAGGSYNEQFF. This chain connects TRBV20-1 to TRBJ2-1; TRBD2 matches at 8 bases. This CDR3 has 19 amino acids. Germline CDR1 reads DFQATT; CDR2 reads SNEGSKA (reference sequence). Trimming cost V 0 bases and J 1 base; bases outside gene matches: 14.

This clonotype was observed at least ten times. The V and J genes are TRBV20-1 and TRBJ2-4, with D possibly matching TRBD2 (6 bases). V was clipped by 3 bases and J by 3 bases, with 21 bases between them. Per germline, CDR1 DFQATT and CDR2 SNEGSKA (reference sequence). CDR3 length: 17 amino acids. CDR3 nucleotides: TGCAGTGCTAGCGCGTGGGCGTGGAGGGCCAGCAAAAACATTCAGTACTTC. This encodes CSASAWAWRASKNIQYF.

This sequence joins TRBV19 and TRBJ1-1; possibly TRBD1 for D (6 bases). This CDR3 spans 11 amino acids. Trimming stripped 5 bases from V and 11 bases from J, with 12 bases between. In germline, CDR1 is LNHDA, CDR2 SQIVND (reference sequence). CDR3 amino acids: CASSGGLKAFF. The DNA of the CDR3 is TGTGCCAGTAGTGGGGGGCTGAAGGCTTTCTTT.

The chain carries TRBV11-2 and TRBJ2-1, with 12 positions matching TRBD2. In germline, CDR1 is SGHAT, CDR2 FQNNGV. Trimming at V came to 3 bases and at J to 7 bases, leaving 13 bases not matched to a gene. The CDR3 contains 18 residues. CDR3 DNA: TGTGCCAGCAGCTTTCTAGCGGGAGGGCCTTTAGGTTTGAATGAGCAGTTCTTC. Translated: CASSFLAGGPLGLNEQFF.

This clonotype was picked up many times. V is TRBV27 and J is TRBJ1-2, with D maybe TRBD1 (5 bases). The V end was cut by 0 bases, the J end by 4 bases, with 12 bases between. From germline, CDR1 is MNHEY and CDR2 SMNVEV (reference sequence). This CDR3 contains 15 residues. The CDR3 sequence: CASSLSGARGYGYTF. In DNA, the CDR3 is TGTGCCAGCAGTTTATCTGGGGCGCGGGGCTATGGCTACACCTTC.

This clonotype was seen ten or more times. The chain recombines TRBV7-9 with TRBJ2-5; D remains ambiguous. This CDR3 spans 14 amino acids. Between the trimmed V and J ends, which lost 4 bases and 5 bases, there was a span of 14 bases. Germline V gene sequence: CDR1 SEHNR, CDR2 FQNEAQ (reference sequence). The CDR3 DNA sequence: TGTGCCAGCAGCTCTCTAGGATTATGGGAGACCCAGTACTTC. Protein: CASSSLGLWETQYF.

The V gene is TRBV9, the J gene TRBJ1-1, with 8 bases fitting TRBD1. Germline CDR1 is SGDLS and CDR2 is YYNGEE. The CDR3 contains 14 residues. V lost 3 bases to trimming and J lost 4 bases; unmatched junction nucleotides: 5. The CDR3 DNA reads as TGTGCCAGCAGCGAGTGGACAGGGCCCACTGAAGCTTTCTTT. As protein: CASSEWTGPTEAFF. Drawing the rest from reference TRBV9 and TRBJ1-1, the complete variable domain is DSGVTQTPKHLITATGQRVTLRCSPRSGDLSVYWYQQSLDQGLQFLIQYYNGEERAKGNILERFSAQQFPDLHSELNLSSLELGDSALYFCASSEWTGPTEAFFGQGTRLTVV.

This clonotype has ten or more counts. The V and J genes are TRBV18 and TRBJ2-7; 7 bases line up with TRBD1. The CDR3 contains 13 residues. Trimming removed 4 bases from V and 6 bases from J; junction bases left unmatched: 6. CDR1 is KGHSH and CDR2 is LQKENI in the germline V gene. CDR3 nucleotides: TGTGCCAGCTCACAATCGACAGGGCGCGAGCAGTACTTC. This codes for CASSQSTGREQYF.

This clonotype was picked up many times. The gene calls are TRBV18 and TRBJ1-2; 8 bases align to TRBD1. Losses at the gene ends were 3 bases for V and 14 bases for J; bases not matched to a gene: 8. The germline V gene has CDR1 KGHSH and CDR2 LQKENI. The CDR3 consists of 12 residues. The CDR3: CASSPGQGRSTF. In nucleotides, the CDR3 is TGTGCCAGCTCACCCGGACAGGGTAGATCAACCTTC.

This clonotype was detected a few times. The chain is built from TRBV7-9 and TRBJ1-2; tentatively, D is TRBD1 (5 bases). V gave up 5 bases and J gave up 1 base, with 14 bases separating them. The CDR3 is 15 residues long. Looked up from germline, CDR1 is SEHNR and CDR2 is FQNEAQ (reference sequence). The CDR3 nucleotides read TGTGCCAGCAGCCCGGGACCTCTCCTTAACTATGGCTACACCTTC. Its translation: CASSPGPLLNYGYTF.

In its sample, this clonotype was seen many times. The chain is built from TRBV28 and TRBJ2-6, with unresolved D. The CDR3 has 13 residues. Per germline, CDR1 MDHEN and CDR2 SYDVKM. Trimming pared 9 bases from V and 1 base from J, leaving 7 bases between. The CDR3 sequence: CASGVSGANVLTF. The CDR3, as DNA: TGTGCCAGTGGGGTTTCTGGGGCCAACGTCCTGACTTTC. Based on the CDR3 plus reference TRBV28 and TRBJ2-6, the full variable domain is DVKVTQSSRYLVKRTGEKVFLECVQDMDHENMFWYRQDPGLGLRLIYFSYDVKMKEKGDIPEGYSVSREKKERFSLILESASTNQTSMYLCASGVSGANVLTFGAGSRLTVL.

This clonotype was recorded at least ten times. The V gene is TRBV3-1, the J gene TRBJ2-5; 13 nucleotides align to TRBD2. Germline-derived CDR1 and CDR2 are LGHDT and YNNKEL (reference sequence). The V and J ends lost 4 bases and 6 bases, in that order; junction bases with no gene match: 8. The CDR3 consists of 16 residues. The CDR3 DNA is TGTGCCAGCAGCCTTGGACTAGCGGGAGTTACGAAGACCCAGTACTTC. Translated, it gives CASSLGLAGVTKTQYF.

This clonotype has at least ten counts. The chain joins TRBV6-2 or TRBV6-3 to TRBJ2-5; 8 positions match TRBD1. Germline V gene data show CDR1 as MNHEY and CDR2 as SVGEGT. The V and J ends lost 6 bases and 4 bases, in that order; junction bases with no gene match: 7. The CDR3 extends over 14 amino acids. CDR3 amino acids: CASRPDRGPETQYF. CDR3 DNA: TGTGCCAGCAGGCCAGACAGGGGACCAGAGACCCAGTACTTC.

In its sample, this clonotype was seen many times. The chain is built from TRBV20-1 and TRBJ2-7; weak D call: TRBD2 (6 bases). The CDR3 has 15 residues. Germline loops: CDR1 DFQATT, CDR2 SNEGSKA (reference sequence). Trimming shortened V by 0 bases and J by 0 bases, and 12 bases separated the two germline ends. The CDR3 bases are TGCAGTGCTAGAGACTGGGCCGGGAGCTCCTACGAGCAGTACTTC. Translated, it gives CSARDWAGSSYEQYF.

The chain has TRBV3-1 and TRBJ1-6; perhaps TRBD1 as D (6 bases). CDR1 LGHDT and CDR2 YNNKEL come from the germline V gene (reference sequence). CDR3 size: 14 residues. Trimming took off 3 bases at V and 7 bases at J, with 10 bases between the two ends. The CDR3 reads CASSHRGTNSPLHF. CDR3 bases: TGTGCCAGCAGCCACAGGGGAACGAATTCACCCCTCCACTTT.

In this sample, this clonotype turned up many times. This chain joins TRBV20-1 and TRBJ1-1; D is possibly TRBD1 (5 bases). The CDR3 covers 13 residues. Germline assignment: CDR1 DFQATT and CDR2 SNEGSKA (reference sequence). Trimming removed 3 bases from V and 3 bases from J, with 11 bases in between. CDR3 sequence (DNA): TGCAGTGCTAGGGGAGGCAGGGACACTGAAGCTTTCTTT. It is translated as CSARGGRDTEAFF.

This clonotype has at least ten counts. The chain uses TRBV2 and TRBJ1-5; no firm D call. The CDR3 has 14 residues. Germline V CDR1 and CDR2: SNHLY, FYNNEI. The germline V and J ends were trimmed by 6 bases and 7 bases, with 16 bases remaining between them. The CDR3 here is CASRQSNQGQPQHF. The CDR3 coding sequence is TGTGCCAGCAGACAGTCAAACCAAGGGCAGCCCCAGCATTTT.

The table lists this clonotype with many counts. CDR3 residues: CASSIDRWAEKLFF. CDR3 coding DNA: TGTGCCAGTAGTATAGATCGGTGGGCTGAAAAACTGTTTTTT. J is TRBJ1-4 and V is TRBV19; D remains unclear. The CDR3 loop spans 14 amino acids. Deletions cut 0 bases from V and 7 bases from J, with 9 bases between. The germline gives CDR1 LNHDA, CDR2 SQIVND (reference sequence).

This clonotype was seen a few times. V gene TRBV18 combines with J gene TRBJ1-3; D remains ambiguous. Trimming removed 2 bases at V and 3 bases at J, with 5 bases between. The CDR3 sequence is 13 residues long. CDR1 KGHSH and CDR2 LQKENI come from the germline V gene. CDR3 bases: TGTGCCAGCTCACCATGGTATGGAAACACCATATATTTT. It encodes CASSPWYGNTIYF. The entire variable domain, with the rest obtained from reference TRBV18 and TRBJ1-3, is as follows: NAGVMQNPRHLVRRRGQEARLRCSPMKGHSHVYWYRQLPEEGLKFMVYLQKENIIDESGMPKERFSAEFPKEGPSILRIQQVVRGDSAAYFCASSPWYGNTIYFGEGSWLTVV.

This clonotype was seen at least ten times. The CDR3 nucleotides read TGTGCCAGCAGTGGAGATAGCGGGAGTCCAGCCAAAAACATTCAGTACTTC. It yields the protein CASSGDSGSPAKNIQYF. The chain is built from TRBV6-1 and TRBJ2-4; 9 bases match TRBD2. Germline V gives CDR1 MNHNS, CDR2 SASEGT. CDR3 length equals 17 residues. The trim removed 4 bases at V and 0 bases at J, leaving 7 bases unmatched.

This clonotype was seen only a few times. The V gene is TRBV15, the J gene TRBJ2-1; maybe TRBD1 (6 bases). Germline CDR1 reads LNHNV; CDR2 reads YYDKDF (reference sequence). V dropped 6 bases and J dropped 8 bases, with 17 bases sitting between them. The CDR3 has 14 amino acids. The CDR3 loop reads CATSHTGTLDEQFF. The CDR3 bases are TGTGCCACCAGTCATACCGGGACACTGGATGAGCAGTTCTTC.

This clonotype was detected ten times or more. The chain is built from TRBV12-3 or TRBV12-4 and TRBJ2-7; TRBD1 matches 7 bases. The CDR3 runs 15 residues. V trimming: 5 bases; J trimming: 0 bases; junction bases outside the gene matches: 7. For the CDR3, the DNA is TGTGCCAGCAGTCGGGACAGCCTAAGCTCCTACGAGCAGTACTTC. Its protein is CASSRDSLSSYEQYF.

This clonotype was observed many times. The chain employs TRBV2 and TRBJ2-1; maybe TRBD1 (6 bases). Trimming took 7 bases from V and 4 from J, leaving 11 bases between them. Germline V gene sequence: CDR1 SNHLY, CDR2 FYNNEI. The CDR3 totals 13 residues. The CDR3 region has the DNA TGTGCCAGCACCCCGGACAGTTACAATGAGCAGTTCTTC. Its translation is CASTPDSYNEQFF.

In its sample, this clonotype was seen many times. The chain links TRBV18 to TRBJ2-7, with unresolved D. CDR3 length equals 14 residues. V shed 0 bases and J shed 2 bases, with 8 bases lying between them. CDR1 KGHSH and CDR2 LQKENI come from the germline V gene. The CDR3 DNA is TGTGCCAGCTCACCACCCGCGTCCCCCTACGAGCAGTACTTC. Protein: CASSPPASPYEQYF.

This clonotype was detected many times. The chain uses TRBV20-1 and TRBJ1-5; tentatively, D is TRBD1 (6 bases). The V end was cut by 6 bases, the J end by 1 base, with 19 bases between. Germline values: CDR1 DFQATT, CDR2 SNEGSKA (reference sequence). This CDR3 has 16 amino acids. The CDR3 region is CSAGGEGVSSNQPQHF. CDR3 DNA: TGCAGTGCGGGGGGGGAGGGGGTTTCAAGCAATCAGCCCCAGCATTTT.

In this sample, this clonotype turned up many times. The chain combines TRBV11-3 with TRBJ1-2; D gene uncertain. This CDR3 has 13 residues. Trimming took 1 base from V and 7 from J, leaving 10 bases between them. Germline lookup yields CDR1 SGHNT and CDR2 YENEEA. The DNA for the CDR3 is TGTGCCAGCAGCTTAGGGCCCGCGGGTGGCTACACCTTC. This sequence encodes CASSLGPAGGYTF.

The rearrangement uses TRBV7-9 and TRBJ2-3, with 9 bases fitting TRBD2. The CDR3 is made up of 16 amino acids. J was trimmed by 6 bases and V by 1 base; bases with no gene match: 8. Looked up from germline, CDR1 is SEHNR and CDR2 is FQNEAQ (reference sequence). CDR3 sequence reads: CASSLVYSGSYDTQYF. CDR3 in DNA: TGTGCCAGCAGCTTAGTTTATAGCGGGAGTTATGATACGCAGTATTTT.

The sample holds a few counts of this clonotype. This chain uses TRBV6-2 or TRBV6-3 with TRBJ2-1, with D perhaps assigned TRBD1 or TRBD2 (5 bases each). With 5 bases removed from V and 15 bases from J, the gap between germline ends came to 14 bases. This CDR3 has 11 amino acids. Germline assignment: CDR1 MNHEY and CDR2 SVGEGT. Here the CDR3 reads CASSPGTIRFF. The CDR3 DNA follows: TGTGCCAGCAGTCCAGGGACCATCAGGTTCTTC.

The genes are TRBV11-2 and TRBJ2-7; 8 bases are a match to TRBD2. V shed 5 bases, J shed 3 bases, and the junction held 9 bases outside the gene matches. The germline V gene encodes CDR1 SGHAT and CDR2 FQNNGV. CDR3 length: 15 residues. The CDR3 region is CASSPRMAGGYEQYF. DNA for the CDR3: TGTGCCAGCAGCCCCCGGATGGCGGGAGGCTACGAGCAGTACTTC. Together with reference TRBV11-2 and TRBJ2-7, the CDR3 gives the full variable domain: EAGVAQSPRYKIIEKRQSVAFWCNPISGHATLYWYQQILGQGPKLLIQFQNNGVVDDSQLPKDRFSAERLKGVDSTLKIQPAKLEDSAVYLCASSPRMAGGYEQYFGPGTRLTVT.